These 18 T cell receptor beta chains were sequenced from one sample in a study of blood T cell repertoires in COVID-19 (dated by TCRdb to the early 2020s). The library was made by the immunoSEQ multiplex PCR assay. TCRdb obtained this table from immuneACCESS and retained in-frame rearrangements with V and J assigned. These tables miss some clones; where compared with another copy, unresolved V genes account for less than half of the shortfall, and the remainder is unexplained. In this sample the table shows 360,000 or so clones, under 90% of which occur a single time. 1.5% to 2% of the sample is in the top ten clones. Specimen: PBMCs or T cells enriched from blood (not recorded which). The receptors here all came from a young woman who had recovered from COVID-19.

The chain is built from TRBV9 and TRBJ1-1; D is uncertain. The CDR3 extends over 14 amino acids. CDR1 is SGDLS, CDR2 YYNGEE, per germline. V was shortened by 2 bases and J by 1 base, with 9 bases between the two germline ends. The DNA of the CDR3 is TGTGCCAGCAGCGTCAGTCCCCAGAACACTGAAGCTTTCTTT. Protein product: CASSVSPQNTEAFF.

The J gene is TRBJ2-1, the V gene TRBV6-4; 8 nucleotides line up with TRBD2. Per germline, CDR1 MRHNA and CDR2 SNTAGT. V gave up 5 bases and J gave up 8 bases; unmatched junction bases: 11. CDR3 length: 15 amino acids. Here the CDR3 reads CASSSQGGGIDEQFF. Written as DNA, the CDR3 is TGTGCCAGCAGTTCCCAAGGCGGGGGGATTGATGAGCAGTTCTTC.

The rearrangement links TRBV28 to TRBJ1-1; tentatively, D is TRBD1 (6 bases). CDR1 MDHEN and CDR2 SYDVKM come from the germline V gene. The length of the CDR3 is 16 residues. The V end lost 3 bases, the J end lost 6 bases, and 20 bases lay between the germline ends. The CDR3 nucleotides are TGTGCCAGCAGTTTTCGGCCAACTACAGGGAGCCCTGAAGCTTTCTTT. Its protein is CASSFRPTTGSPEAFF.

This clone was recorded once. The chain employs TRBV28 and TRBJ1-2; D may be TRBD1 (5 bases). Germline CDR1 reads MDHEN; CDR2 reads SYDVKM. The CDR3 loop spans 13 amino acids. Trimming removed 4 bases from V and 4 bases from J, with 10 bases in between. The CDR3 DNA is TGTGCCAGCAGTTGGGGGGGTGGCTATGGCTACACCTTC. Translated, it gives CASSWGGGYGYTF.

The chain is built from TRBV19 and TRBJ1-1; possibly TRBD1 for D (5 bases). V was cut by 7 bases and J by 5 bases, with 11 bases left in between. Germline V CDR1 and CDR2: LNHDA, SQIVND (reference sequence). The CDR3 has 12 amino acids. CDR3 DNA: TGTGCCAGTACGGCTCGGGGGACTGAAGCTTTCTTT. It translates to CASTARGTEAFF.

The rearrangement uses TRBV11-1 and TRBJ1-1; D is unclear. Per germline, CDR1 SGHAT and CDR2 FQDESV (reference sequence). V lost 1 base and J lost 3, with 6 bases in between. The CDR3 contains 13 residues. DNA for the CDR3: TGTGCCAGCAGCTTAGAACTCGACACTGAAGCTTTCTTT. Translating gives CASSLELDTEAFF.

The rearrangement links TRBV5-1 to TRBJ1-1; maybe TRBD1 (6 bases). Per the germline V gene, CDR1 is SGHRS and CDR2 is YFSETQ. The CDR3 runs 16 residues. V lost 5 bases, J lost 1 base, and 18 bases lay in between. The CDR3 here is CASRSGLGARNTEAFF. The CDR3, as DNA: TGCGCCAGCAGGTCCGGGTTGGGGGCCCGGAACACTGAAGCTTTCTTT.

V is TRBV5-8 and J is TRBJ1-5; 7 bases are shared with TRBD1. V gave up 4 bases and J gave up 0 bases; unmatched junction bases: 10. Germline CDR1 and CDR2: SGHTS and YDEGEE. This CDR3 contains 17 residues. CDR3 DNA: TGTGCCAGCAGCGGAGGGACAGAACTGAATAGCAATCAGCCCCAGCATTTT. Its protein product is CASSGGTELNSNQPQHF. Full variable domain (rest looked up from reference TRBV5-8 and TRBJ1-5): EAGVTQSPTHLIKTRGQQATLRCSPISGHTSVYWYQQALGLGLQFLLWYDEGEERNRGNFPPRFSGRQFPNYSSELNVNALELEDSALYLCASSGGTELNSNQPQHFGDGTRLSIL.

The chain has TRBV30 and TRBJ1-2; 7 bases match TRBD1. After removal of 2 bases from V and 2 bases from J, the junction contained 2 bases not matched to a gene. Germline V gives CDR1 GTSNPN, CDR2 SVGIG (reference sequence). The CDR3 totals 13 residues. The CDR3 DNA is TGTGCCTGGAGTACACAGGGGAACTATGGCTACACCTTC. Its translation: CAWSTQGNYGYTF.

The chain employs TRBV3-1 (or the pseudogene TRBV3-2) and TRBJ1-5; 8 positions match TRBD1. The trim removed 3 bases at V and 5 bases at J, leaving 12 bases unmatched. This CDR3 comprises 17 residues. Germline CDR1 is LGHDT and CDR2 is YNNKEL (reference sequence). The CDR3 sequence: CASSHPKGGQADQPQHF. The CDR3, as DNA: TGTGCCAGCAGCCACCCAAAGGGGGGACAGGCAGATCAGCCCCAGCATTTT.

J is TRBJ2-7 and V is TRBV19; 9 positions match TRBD1. V was pared by 4 bases and J by 2 bases, with 3 bases of the junction left unmatched. In germline, CDR1 is LNHDA, CDR2 SQIVND (reference sequence). The CDR3 has 14 amino acids. CDR3 sequence: CASSKRTGAYEQYF. The CDR3 DNA is TGTGCCAGTAGTAAAAGGACAGGGGCCTACGAGCAGTACTTC.

This rearrangement joins TRBV12-5 to TRBJ2-3; maybe TRBD2 (5 bases). The V end was cut by 5 bases, the J end by 0 bases, with 12 bases between. The V gene's germline CDR1 is LGHNT and CDR2 FRNRAP. The length of the CDR3 is 15 residues. The CDR3 coding sequence is TGTGCTAGTGGTGAGGCGGGCCAAAGCACAGATACGCAGTATTTT. This sequence encodes CASGEAGQSTDTQYF.

The rearrangement links TRBV7-9 to TRBJ2-2; D is undetermined. The length of the CDR3 is 14 residues. The germline V gene has CDR1 SEHNR and CDR2 FQNEAQ (reference sequence). V shed 5 bases and J shed 4 bases, with 11 bases lying between them. The DNA for the CDR3 is TGTGCCAGCAGCGACCAAAGACTCACCGGGGAGCTGTTTTTT. This translates into CASSDQRLTGELFF.

This clone was seen a few times. The CDR3 DNA reads TGTGCCAGTTGGGGGCATCCCACCTACGAGCAGTACTTC. This translates into CASWGHPTYEQYF. The rearrangement links TRBV19 to TRBJ2-7; D is perhaps TRBD1 (6 bases). CDR3 length equals 13 residues. Deletions cut 8 bases from V and 2 bases from J, with 13 bases between. In germline, CDR1 is LNHDA, CDR2 SQIVND (reference sequence).

This chain joins TRBV5-1 and TRBJ1-1; the D is unclear. In germline, CDR1 is SGHRS, CDR2 YFSETQ. There are 14 residues in the CDR3. V dropped 0 bases and J dropped 1 base, with 7 bases sitting between them. Here the CDR3 DNA reads TGCGCCAGCAGCTTGGTCCCGGGGAACACTGAAGCTTTCTTT. Translated, it gives CASSLVPGNTEAFF.

The chain uses TRBV7-9 and TRBJ2-7, with 8 bases lining up with TRBD1. Germline trimming cut 4 bases from V and 4 bases from J; bases unmatched to any gene: 6. This CDR3 is built from 14 residues. Germline V lookup: CDR1 SEHNR, CDR2 FQNEAQ (reference sequence). CDR3 loop: CASSSPGGKYEQYF. CDR3 nucleotide sequence: TGTGCCAGCAGCTCCCCAGGGGGCAAATACGAGCAGTACTTC.

V and J are TRBV4-3 and TRBJ2-7; D gene unclear. The CDR3 totals 13 residues. The V and J ends lost 0 bases and 3 bases respectively, with 6 bases between them. Germline loops: CDR1 LGHNA, CDR2 YSLEER. CDR3 sequence reads: CASSQETYYEQYF. CDR3 in DNA: TGCGCCAGCAGCCAAGAAACCTACTACGAGCAGTACTTC.

The chain couples TRBV9 to TRBJ1-3, with a possible D match to TRBD1 (5 bases). Germline CDR1 SGDLS, CDR2 YYNGEE. The CDR3 is made up of 16 amino acids. Trimming took off 4 bases at V and 0 bases at J, with 14 bases between the two ends. The CDR3 coding sequence is TGTGCCAGCAGCACCCCCCGGGACTTCTCTGGAAACACCATATATTTT. This translates into CASSTPRDFSGNTIYF.